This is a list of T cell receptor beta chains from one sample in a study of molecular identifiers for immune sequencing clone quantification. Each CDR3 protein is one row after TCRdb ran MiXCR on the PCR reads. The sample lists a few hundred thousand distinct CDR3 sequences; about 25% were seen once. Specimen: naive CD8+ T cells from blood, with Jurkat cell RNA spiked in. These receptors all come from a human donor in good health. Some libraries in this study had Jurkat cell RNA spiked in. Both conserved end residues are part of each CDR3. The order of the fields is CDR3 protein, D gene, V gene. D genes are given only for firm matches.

CASSYSLEGSYNEQFF | . | TRBV6-5
CASSLRLAGGEGDTQYF | TRBD2 | TRBV11-2
CASSHIWERHQETQYF | . | TRBV4-3
CATSLGSQPQHF | . | TRBV15
CASSFSLGGEQFF | . | TRBV6-2/TRBV6-3
CASGLGADTQYF | . | TRBV12-5
CASSLVGGPIQYF | . | TRBV7-9
CASSLSDSSGANVLTF | . | TRBV11-2
CASSLDRMSQLQHF | . | TRBV7-2
CASRRDGGEETQYF | . | TRBV12-3/TRBV12-4
CSAEGASVRPSSYEQYF | . | TRBV20-1
CASSAIYGREDTQYF | . | TRBV13
CASLGSGQETQYF | TRBD2 | TRBV27
CASSPGLAGSDTQYF | TRBD2 | TRBV7-9
CASSQGDVSYEQYF | . | TRBV4-3
CAWRQGQTPYNEQFF | . | TRBV30
CASSLRTGLIYERYF | . | TRBV27
CASRPGRDEPQHF | . | TRBV6-5
CASSPDPLAGVGNEQFF | TRBD2 | TRBV12-3/TRBV12-4
CASSPSFLAGDETQYF | TRBD2 | TRBV2
CASSYSSRGDEQYF | . | TRBV7-9
CASSPESSFYEQYF | . | TRBV5-6
CAGRPGPDDAEAFF | . | TRBV5-1